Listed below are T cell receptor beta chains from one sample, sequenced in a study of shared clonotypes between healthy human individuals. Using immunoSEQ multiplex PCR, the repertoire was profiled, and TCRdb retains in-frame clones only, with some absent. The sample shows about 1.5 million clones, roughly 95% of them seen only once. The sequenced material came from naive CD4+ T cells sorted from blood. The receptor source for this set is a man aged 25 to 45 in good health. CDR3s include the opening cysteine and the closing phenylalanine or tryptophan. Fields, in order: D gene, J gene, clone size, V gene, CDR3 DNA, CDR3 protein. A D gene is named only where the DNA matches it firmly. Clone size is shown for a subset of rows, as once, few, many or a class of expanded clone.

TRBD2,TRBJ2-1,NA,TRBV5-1,TGCGCCAGCAGCTTGGTTCTTAGCGGGAGTTTGGCCTACAATGAGCAGTTCTTC,CASSLVLSGSLAYNEQFF
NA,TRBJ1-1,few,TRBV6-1,TGTGCCAGCAGTGAATTCCGGAACACTGAAGCTTTCTTT,CASSEFRNTEAFF
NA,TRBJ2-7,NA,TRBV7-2,TGTGCCAGCAGCCCTAGGACAGCTCACGAGCAGTACTTC,CASSPRTAHEQYF
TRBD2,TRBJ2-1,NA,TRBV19,TGTGCTAGCTCCTCCCCCGCGGGAGTGTCGTTCGATGAGCAGTTCTTC,CASSSPAGVSFDEQFF
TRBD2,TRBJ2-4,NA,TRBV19,TGTGCCAGTAGTATAGATTACTCCGGGACTAGCGGGAGAACCAAAAACATTCAGTACTTC,CASSIDYSGTSGRTKNIQYF
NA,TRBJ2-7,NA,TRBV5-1,TGCGCCAGCAGCGTGATCGGTGGGACCTACGAGCAGTACTTC,CASSVIGGTYEQYF
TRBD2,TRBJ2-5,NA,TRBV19,TGTGCCAGTAGCTCTCCCCCTAGCGGGACGGGAGAGACCCAGTACTTC,CASSSPPSGTGETQYF
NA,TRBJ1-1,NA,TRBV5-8,TGTGCCAGCAGCTTGCGAGGGACCGGGAACACTGAAGCTTTCTTT,CASSLRGTGNTEAFF
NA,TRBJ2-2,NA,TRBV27,TGTGCCAGCAGCCGAGCTAGGCTAGATAACACCGGGGAGCTGTTTTTT,CASSRARLDNTGELFF
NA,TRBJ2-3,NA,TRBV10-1,TGCGCCAGCAGTCCGGACCGTGGCACAGATACGCAGTATTTT,CASSPDRGTDTQYF
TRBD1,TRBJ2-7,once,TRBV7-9,TGTGCCAGCAGCTTATGGACAGGGGGTGGCTACGAGCAGTACTTC,CASSLWTGGGYEQYF
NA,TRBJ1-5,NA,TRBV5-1,TGCGCCAGCAGCTTGGACGGGAGGAATCAGCCCCAGCATTTT,CASSLDGRNQPQHF
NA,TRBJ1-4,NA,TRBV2,TGTGCCAGCAGTGCGGCACGGGCAGGGAGAGGAGCAACTAATGAAAAACTGTTTTTT,CASSAARAGRGATNEKLFF
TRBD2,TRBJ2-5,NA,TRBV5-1,TGCGCCAGCAGCTTGACCCCGCTGGCTAGCGGGAGTTGGGAGACCCAGTACTTC,CASSLTPLASGSWETQYF
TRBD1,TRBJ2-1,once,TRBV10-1,TGCGCCAGCAGTGAAGGGGGCAAATCCTACAATGAGCAGTTCTTC,CASSEGGKSYNEQFF
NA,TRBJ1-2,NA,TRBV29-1,TGCAGCGTTGACGGGAGGACGCCTAGCTATGGCTACACCTTC,CSVDGRTPSYGYTF
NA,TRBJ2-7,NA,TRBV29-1,TGCAGCGTTAAGGGCGGCTACGAGCAGTACTTC,CSVKGGYEQYF
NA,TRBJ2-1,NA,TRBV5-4,TGTGCCAGCAGTCAGAACCCCCTAGGGGATGAGCAGTTCTTC,CASSQNPLGDEQFF
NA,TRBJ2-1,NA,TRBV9,TGTGCCAGCTCCGGGACCCCGAACAATGAGCAGTTCTTC,CASSGTPNNEQFF
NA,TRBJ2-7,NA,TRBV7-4,TGTGCCAGCAGCCCTAGGACTGGATTC,CASSPRTGF
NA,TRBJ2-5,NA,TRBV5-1,TGCGCCAGCAGCTTGGTAACAGTTCAAGAGACCCAGTACTTC,CASSLVTVQETQYF
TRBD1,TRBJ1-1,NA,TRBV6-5,TGTGCCAGCAGTTACAACAGGGGGACTGAAGCTTTCTTT,CASSYNRGTEAFF
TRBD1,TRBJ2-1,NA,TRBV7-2,TGTGCCAGCAGCCTAGGGGACAGGGGGTCCTACAATGAGCAGTTCTTC,CASSLGDRGSYNEQFF
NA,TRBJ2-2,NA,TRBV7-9,TGTGCCAGCAGCCCCCTCGGGGGACCCCAATCTAGTGGGGAGCTGTTTTTT,CASSPLGGPQSSGELFF
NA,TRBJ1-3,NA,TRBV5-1,TGCGCCAGCAGCGGGACTGGCCCCTCTGGAAACACCATATATTTT,CASSGTGPSGNTIYF
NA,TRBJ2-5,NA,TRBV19,TGTGCCAGTAGTATAGTGCCGGGAGTAGAGACCCAGTACTTC,CASSIVPGVETQYF
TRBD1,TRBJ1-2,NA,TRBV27,TGTGCCAGCAAAAAACCGGGACAGGGGGCGGCTAACTATGGCTACACCTTC,CASKKPGQGAANYGYTF
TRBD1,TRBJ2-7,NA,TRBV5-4,TGTGCCAGCAGCTCAACACATGCGACAGGGGATGACGAGCAGTACTTC,CASSSTHATGDDEQYF
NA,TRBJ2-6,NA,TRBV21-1,TGTGCCAGCAGCAAAGTTTTTTGCCTCCGCTCTGGGGCCAACGTCCTGACTTTC,CASSKVFCLRSGANVLTF
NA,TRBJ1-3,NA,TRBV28,TGTGCCAGCAGTTTAGGTCCTTTGTCCTCTGGAAACACCATATATTTT,CASSLGPLSSGNTIYF
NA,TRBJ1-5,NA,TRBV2,TGTGCCAGCAGTGTGGACCGCTCGAGGCCCCAGCATTTT,CASSVDRSRPQHF
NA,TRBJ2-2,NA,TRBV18,TGTGCCAGCTCACCAAGTGGCGGAAACACCGGGGAGCTGTTTTTT,CASSPSGGNTGELFF
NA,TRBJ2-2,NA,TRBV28,TGTGCCAGCAGCCTTCCGGGTTCCGGGGAGCTGTTTTTT,CASSLPGSGELFF
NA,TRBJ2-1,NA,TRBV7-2,TGTGCCAGCAGCTTAGCGGGACAAGGAGGCAATGAGCAGTTCTTC,CASSLAGQGGNEQFF
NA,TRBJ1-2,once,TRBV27,TGTGCCAGCAGTTTGATATCGGGGCTTAACTATGGCTACACCTTC,CASSLISGLNYGYTF
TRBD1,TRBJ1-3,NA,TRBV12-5,TGTGCTAGTGGTCAGGGGGCGCTAGGAAACACCATATATTTT,CASGQGALGNTIYF
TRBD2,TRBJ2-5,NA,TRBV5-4,TGTGCCAGCGGGACCGGGACTAGCGAAGTCGAGACCCAGTACTTC,CASGTGTSEVETQYF
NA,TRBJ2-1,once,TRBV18,TGTGCCAGCTCACTCTCGAATGAGCAGTTCTTC,CASSLSNEQFF
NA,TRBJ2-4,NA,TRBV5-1,TGCGCCAGCAGCCCCGGGGTGGGGGCGGGAAACATTCAGTACTTC,CASSPGVGAGNIQYF
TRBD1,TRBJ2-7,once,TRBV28,TGTGCCGGGTCGACGACAGGGCTCTACGAGCAGTACTTC,CAGSTTGLYEQYF
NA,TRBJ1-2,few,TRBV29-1,TGCAGCGTCCAGGGCTCATTCTGGGGCTACACCTTC,CSVQGSFWGYTF
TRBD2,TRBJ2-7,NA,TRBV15,TGTGCCACCAGCAGAGATAATCGCGGGAGATTCTACGAGCAGTACTTC,CATSRDNRGRFYEQYF
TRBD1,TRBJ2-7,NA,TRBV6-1,TGTGCCAGCAGTGAAGAACCGGGACAGGGAACCTACGAGCAGTACTTC,CASSEEPGQGTYEQYF
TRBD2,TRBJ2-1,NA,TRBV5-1,TGCGCCAGCAGCTTGGTGGCGGGAGGAACGAATGAGCAGTTCTTC,CASSLVAGGTNEQFF
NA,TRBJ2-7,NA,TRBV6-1,TGTGCCAGCACTTACAGGGCCTACGAGCAGTACTTC,CASTYRAYEQYF
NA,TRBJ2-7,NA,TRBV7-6,TGTGCCAGCAGCCCCTTCCCACAGGGTGTTGCCGGGTACGAGCAGTACTTC,CASSPFPQGVAGYEQYF
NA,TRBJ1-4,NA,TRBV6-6,TGTGCCAGCAGCCGCTCGTCGGGGGATGAAAAACTGTTTTTT,CASSRSSGDEKLFF
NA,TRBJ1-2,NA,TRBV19,TGTGCCAGTAGTGCCCCGCCCGGACACTTAGCTAACTATGGCTACACCTTC,CASSAPPGHLANYGYTF